The 14 T cell receptor beta chains below were found in one sample sequenced in a study of T cell clusters in autoimmune cytopenias. Multiplex touch-down PCR amplified TRB using TRB-A and TRB-B pools in one tube. One entry per CDR3 protein, without DNA, is what TCRdb gives after re-calling the multiplex PCR reads. In all, the sample yields some 4,600 distinct CDR3 sequences. TRB was amplified from 250 ng of peripheral blood genomic DNA per sample. This sample also appeared in a second study, on T cell repertoires in aging, cancer and after chemotherapy.

Sequenced sample: peripheral blood. All receptors come from a human donor in good health.

According to its frequency, this clonotype is medium-sized. This rearrangement joins TRBV27 to TRBJ2-5. CDR1 is MNHEY, CDR2 SMNVEV, per germline (reference sequence). CDR3 length: 11 residues. CDR3 sequence: CASRRRETQYF.

The CDR3 protein is CASSSGQGQETQYF. V is TRBV5-5 and J is TRBJ2-5; the D call of TRBD1 rests on TCRdb alone, since no DNA is present to check it. This CDR3 is 14 amino acids long. Per the germline V gene, CDR1 is SGHKS and CDR2 is YYEKEE (reference sequence).

V and J are TRBV10-3 and TRBJ2-2; there is no DNA to check the TCRdb D call of TRBD1. CDR1 is ENHRY and CDR2 is SYGVKD in the germline V gene. This CDR3 is built from 16 residues. CDR3 sequence: CATEGDRASNTGELFF.

The chain joins TRBV27 to TRBJ1-2; TCRdb names TRBD1, which stays unverified in the absence of DNA. The germline CDR1 and CDR2 sequences are MNHEY and SMNVEV (reference sequence). The CDR3 is 15 residues long. CDR3: CASTYNRDANYGYTF.

The genes are TRBV6-2 or TRBV6-3 and TRBJ2-4; the D gene TCRdb calls, TRBD1, cannot be checked with no DNA. The CDR3 contains 15 residues. CDR1 is MNHEY, CDR2 SVGEGT, per germline. CDR3 sequence: CASSARGAGGNIQYF.

V and J are TRBV29-1 and TRBJ2-3; lacking DNA, the TRBD1 call made by TCRdb goes unchecked. CDR1 and CDR2 from the germline V gene are SQVTM and ANQGSEA. This CDR3 has 13 amino acids. CDR3 loop: CSVEFTGGETQYF.

V is TRBV6-5 and J is TRBJ2-4; TCRdb returns TRBD1, unconfirmable since there is no DNA. CDR1 and CDR2 from the germline V gene are MNHEY and SVGAGI. This CDR3 region has 17 residues. The CDR3 region is CASSSRQGALAKNIQYF.

V and J are TRBV6-2 or TRBV6-3 and TRBJ2-1; TCRdb indicates TRBD2, and absent DNA this call remains unverified. Germline CDR1 reads MNHEY; CDR2 reads SVGEGT. The CDR3 sequence is 19 residues long. CDR3 in amino acids: CASMPLGLAGVRSYNEQFF.

The CDR3 is CASTNRGLYEQYF. The genes are TRBV12-3 or TRBV12-4 and TRBJ2-7. This CDR3 region has 13 residues.

According to its frequency, this clonotype is medium-sized. The J gene is TRBJ2-7, the V gene TRBV29-1; no DNA is available, so the TRBD1 call from TCRdb remains unchecked. The CDR3 has 13 residues. Germline V gives CDR1 SQVTM, CDR2 ANQGSEA. The CDR3 spells CSVSGGRSYEQYF.

This rearrangement joins TRBV5-4 to TRBJ1-1; TCRdb calls TRBD1, which cannot be checked without DNA. Looked up from germline, CDR1 is SGHNT and CDR2 is YYREEE (reference sequence). The CDR3 has 15 amino acids. CDR3 sequence reads: CASSFSETVNTEAFF. The complete variable domain, with remaining parts taken from reference TRBV5-4 and TRBJ1-1, reads ETGVTQSPTHLIKTRGQQVTLRCSSQSGHNTVSWYQQALGQGPQFIFQYYREEENGRGNFPPRFSGLQFPNYSSELNVNALELDDSALYLCASSFSETVNTEAFFGQGTRLTVV.

This clonotype is medium-sized by frequency. This rearrangement joins TRBV19 to TRBJ1-5; checking the TCRdb D call of TRBD1 is not possible without DNA. CDR3 size: 17 residues. Germline assignment: CDR1 LNHDA and CDR2 SQIVND (reference sequence). The CDR3 region is CASSIHIRGGGNQPQHF.

Frequency places this clonotype as medium-sized (0.01 to 0.1%). The CDR3 protein is CASGVQTSGANVLTF. This chain joins TRBV19 and TRBJ2-6. Per germline, CDR1 LNHDA and CDR2 SQIVND (reference sequence). There are 15 residues in the CDR3.

This chain joins TRBV19 and TRBJ2-1; as DNA is missing, the TRBD2 call by TCRdb cannot be tested. This CDR3 comprises 16 residues. Germline assignment: CDR1 LNHDA and CDR2 SQIVND (reference sequence). CDR3 amino acids: CASSRSAGGVPNEQFF.